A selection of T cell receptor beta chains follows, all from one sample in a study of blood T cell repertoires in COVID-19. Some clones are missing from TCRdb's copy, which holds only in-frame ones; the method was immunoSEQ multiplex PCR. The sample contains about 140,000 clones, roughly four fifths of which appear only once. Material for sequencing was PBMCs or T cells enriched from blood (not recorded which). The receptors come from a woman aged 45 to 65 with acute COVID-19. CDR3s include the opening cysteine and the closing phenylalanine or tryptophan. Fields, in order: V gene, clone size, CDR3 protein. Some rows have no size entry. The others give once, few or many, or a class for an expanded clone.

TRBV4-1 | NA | CASSPGWGGGYTF
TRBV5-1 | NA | CASSLGSGDDGYTF
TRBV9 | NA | CASSARRGGRNTIYF
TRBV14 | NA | CASSASGVETQYF
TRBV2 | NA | CASSGTGSAGYTF
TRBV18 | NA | CASSPSPDRSEKLFF
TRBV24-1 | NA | CATSDRTGPNYGYTF
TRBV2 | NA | CASSEVGGWSNQPQHF
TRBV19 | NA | CASSSGDTQYF
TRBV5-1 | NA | CASTDLAGASYGYTF
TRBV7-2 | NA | CASSLHRGTRNTIYF
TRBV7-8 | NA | CASSALAGGNEQFF
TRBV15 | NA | CATSGRQGPNTEAFF
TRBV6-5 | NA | CASRPDTTPTEAFF
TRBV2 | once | CASELQTGNEKLFF
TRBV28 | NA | CASSPPTSGHQETQYF
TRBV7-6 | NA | CASSLALGTSRGGDHEQFF
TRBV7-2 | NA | CASSLGGGYNEQFF
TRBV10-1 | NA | CASGTGYEQYF
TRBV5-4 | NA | CASSFEHAGELFF
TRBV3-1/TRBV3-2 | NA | CASLHSGGETQYF
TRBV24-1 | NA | CAVQQGRNTEAFF
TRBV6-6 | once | CASSYEGNSDEQFF
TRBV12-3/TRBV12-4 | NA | CASSDQEDSPLHF
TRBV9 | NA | CASSPTASFATNEKLFF
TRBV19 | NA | CASSINRTPGTQNTEAFF
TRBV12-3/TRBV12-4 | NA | CASSPRNQPQHF
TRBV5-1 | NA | CASSFMDTSNNEQFF
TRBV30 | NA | CAWMPRRGAANEKLFF
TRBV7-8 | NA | CASSSSGINQPQHF
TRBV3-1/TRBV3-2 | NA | CASSQFTGSSEKLFF
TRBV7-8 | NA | CASSRGAQPGNTIYF
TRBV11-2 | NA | CASSPGQGAAGNTIYF
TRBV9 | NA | CASSEGLAGLTDTQYF
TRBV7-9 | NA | CASSFAGGNTIYF
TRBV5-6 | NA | CASSPEGEANYGYTF
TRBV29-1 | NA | CSVGRDQHTEAFF
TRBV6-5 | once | CASRPGQETYEQYF
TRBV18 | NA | CASSPPDSGRVRNEQFF
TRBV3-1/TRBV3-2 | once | CASSHRGINQPQHF
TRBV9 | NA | CASSVVPEQEPNYGYTF
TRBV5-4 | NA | CASSSPLTVSVHEQFF
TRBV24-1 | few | CATSDPGTSGSYEQFF
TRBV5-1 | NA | CASSENGQGKLYGYTF
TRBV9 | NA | CASSLADEQFF
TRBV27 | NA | CASSVNRVSTDTQYF
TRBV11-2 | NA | CASSPPSGRVLNEQFF
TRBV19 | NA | CASSPQGYSYNEQFF
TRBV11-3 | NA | CASSRDQRATGELFF
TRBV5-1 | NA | CASSWTSGNYEQYF
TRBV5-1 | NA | CASSLGTSGLADTQYF
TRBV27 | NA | CASTTGGDRVHYEQYF